This T cell receptor beta chain was recovered during a study of CD8+ T cells in alopecia areata. The sequencing template was cDNA reverse transcribed from extracted RNA. TCRdb keeps only in-frame clones here, not all; method: immunoSEQ multiplex PCR. This table has about 110,000 clones, roughly 55% appearing once. V was clipped by 5 bases and J by 2 bases; unmatched bases: 5. The germline CDR1 and CDR2 sequences are SGHVS and FQNEAQ. The CDR3 is 14 amino acids. This TCR derives from a human donor with alopecia areata. Sequencing was carried out using NKG2D-low CD8+ T cells sorted from blood. The chain couples TRBV7-8 to TRBJ2-7; 8 bases map to TRBD2. The CDR3 loop reads CASSLSGIAYEQYF. The CDR3 DNA sequence: TGTGCCAGCAGCCTTAGCGGGATAGCCTACGAGCAGTACTTC.